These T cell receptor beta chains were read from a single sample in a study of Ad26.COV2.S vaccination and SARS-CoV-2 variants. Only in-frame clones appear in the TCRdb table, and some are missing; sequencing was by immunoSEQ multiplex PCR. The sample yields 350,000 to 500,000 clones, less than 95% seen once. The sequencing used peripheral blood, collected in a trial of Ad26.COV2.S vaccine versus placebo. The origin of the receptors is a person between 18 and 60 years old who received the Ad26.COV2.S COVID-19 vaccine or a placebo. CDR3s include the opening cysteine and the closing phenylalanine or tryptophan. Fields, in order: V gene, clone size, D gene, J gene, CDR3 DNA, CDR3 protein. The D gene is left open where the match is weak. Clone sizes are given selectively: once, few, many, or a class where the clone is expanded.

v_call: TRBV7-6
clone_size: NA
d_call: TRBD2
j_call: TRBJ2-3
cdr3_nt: TGTGCCAGCAGCCCCACTAGCGGGCGCACAGATACGCAGTATTTT
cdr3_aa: CASSPTSGRTDTQYF

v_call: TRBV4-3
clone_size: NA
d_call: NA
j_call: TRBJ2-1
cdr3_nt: TGCGCCAGCAGCCAAGATCATGCGAGACTAACGTCCTACAATGAGCAGTTCTTC
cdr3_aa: CASSQDHARLTSYNEQFF

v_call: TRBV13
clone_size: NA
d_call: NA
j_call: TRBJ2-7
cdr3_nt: TGTGCCAGCAGCTTGAGCGGACAGAGCTCCTACGAGCAGTACTTC
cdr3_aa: CASSLSGQSSYEQYF

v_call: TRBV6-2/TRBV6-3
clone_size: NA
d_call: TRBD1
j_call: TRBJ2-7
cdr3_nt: TGTGCCAGCAGCCTAGACAGGGTGCGGCAGTTCGACGAGCAGTACTTC
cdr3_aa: CASSLDRVRQFDEQYF

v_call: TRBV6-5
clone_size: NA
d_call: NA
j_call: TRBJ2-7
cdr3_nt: TGTGCCAGCAGAAGGGGGAGTGCTTACGAGCAGTACTTC
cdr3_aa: CASRRGSAYEQYF

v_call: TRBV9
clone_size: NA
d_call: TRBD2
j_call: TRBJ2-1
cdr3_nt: TGTGCCAGCATAAGAGGGGCGGGAGGGAAGGTAGATGAGCAGTTCTTC
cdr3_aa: CASIRGAGGKVDEQFF

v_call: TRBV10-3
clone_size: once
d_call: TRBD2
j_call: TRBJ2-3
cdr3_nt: TGTGCCATCAGTTGGACTAGCGGGAGGACAGATACGCAGTATTTT
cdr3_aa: CAISWTSGRTDTQYF

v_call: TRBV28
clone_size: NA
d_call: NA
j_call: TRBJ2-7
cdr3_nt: TGTGCCAGCAGTTCCCAGGTAGTCGGCGAGCAGTACTTC
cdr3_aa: CASSSQVVGEQYF

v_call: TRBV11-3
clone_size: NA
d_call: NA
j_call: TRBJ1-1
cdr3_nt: TGTGCCAGCAGTAAGGACAGTAGGAACACTGAAGCTTTCTTT
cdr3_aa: CASSKDSRNTEAFF

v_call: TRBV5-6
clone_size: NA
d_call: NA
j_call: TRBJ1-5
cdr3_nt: TGTGCCAGCAGCTTACAGGCTTCCAGGCCCCAGCATTTT
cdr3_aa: CASSLQASRPQHF

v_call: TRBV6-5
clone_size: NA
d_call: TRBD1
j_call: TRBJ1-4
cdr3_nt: TGTGCCAGCAGGAAACAGGGGAAGGATGAAAAACTGTTTTTT
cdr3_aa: CASRKQGKDEKLFF

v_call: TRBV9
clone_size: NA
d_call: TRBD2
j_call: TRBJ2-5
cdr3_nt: TGTGCCAGCAGCGTAGTGTCTAGCGGGAGGGAGGACCAAGAGACCCAGTACTTC
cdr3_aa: CASSVVSSGREDQETQYF

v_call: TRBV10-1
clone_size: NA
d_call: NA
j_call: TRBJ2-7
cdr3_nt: TGCGCCAGCAGCCCGGGGAGGAGGACAGGCTACTACGAGCAGTACTTC
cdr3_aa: CASSPGRRTGYYEQYF

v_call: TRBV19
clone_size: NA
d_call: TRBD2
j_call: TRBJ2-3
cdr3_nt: TGTGCCAGTAGTTTCACTAGCGGAAGAGGAGATACGCAGTATTTT
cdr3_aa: CASSFTSGRGDTQYF

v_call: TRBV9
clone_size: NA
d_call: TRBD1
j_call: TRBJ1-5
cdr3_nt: TGTGCCAGCAGCCCAGGAGGACAGGGGGCAGGTCAGCCCCAGCATTTT
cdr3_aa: CASSPGGQGAGQPQHF

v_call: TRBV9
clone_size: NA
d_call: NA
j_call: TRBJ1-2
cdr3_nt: TGTGCCAGCACCCTCACCGGCTCTAACTATGGCTACACCTTC
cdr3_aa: CASTLTGSNYGYTF

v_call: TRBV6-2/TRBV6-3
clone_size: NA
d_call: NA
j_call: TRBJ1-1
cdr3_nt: TGTGCCAGCAGTCGACAGTACACTGAAGCTTTCTTT
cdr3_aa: CASSRQYTEAFF

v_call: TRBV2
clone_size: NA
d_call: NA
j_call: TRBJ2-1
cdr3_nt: TGTGCCAGCAGTAGCCTAGCGGAGCAGTTCTTC
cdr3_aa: CASSSLAEQFF

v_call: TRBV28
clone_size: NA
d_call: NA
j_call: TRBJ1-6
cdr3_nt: TGTGCCACCAATTCGGGAGATTCACCCCTCCACTTT
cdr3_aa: CATNSGDSPLHF

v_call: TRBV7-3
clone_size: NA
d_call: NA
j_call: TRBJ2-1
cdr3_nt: TGTGCCAGCAGCTTGGGGTCGAGCTCCTACAATGAGCAGTTCTTC
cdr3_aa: CASSLGSSSYNEQFF

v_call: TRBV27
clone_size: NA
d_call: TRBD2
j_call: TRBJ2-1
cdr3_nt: TGTGCCAGCAAGGGGAGCGGGAGGGATGAGCAGTTCTTC
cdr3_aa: CASKGSGRDEQFF

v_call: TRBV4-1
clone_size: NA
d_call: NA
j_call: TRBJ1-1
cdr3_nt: TGCGCCAGCAGCCCAGCTCTGGAGAGCACTGAAGCTTTCTTT
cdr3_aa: CASSPALESTEAFF

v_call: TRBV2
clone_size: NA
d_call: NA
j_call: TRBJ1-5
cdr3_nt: TGTGCCAGCAGTGACGGGCTTCAGGACGGTATCAATCAGCCCCAGCATTTT
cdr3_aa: CASSDGLQDGINQPQHF

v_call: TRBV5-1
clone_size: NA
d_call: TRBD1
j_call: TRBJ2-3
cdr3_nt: TGCGCCAGCAGCCTGGGGTTGGGGACAGGGGTCACAGATACGCAGTATTTT
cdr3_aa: CASSLGLGTGVTDTQYF

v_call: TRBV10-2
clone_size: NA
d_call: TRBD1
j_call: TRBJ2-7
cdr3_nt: TGCGCCAGCAGTAAGACAGGGGGCGGAGGTTACGAGCAGTACTTC
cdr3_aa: CASSKTGGGGYEQYF

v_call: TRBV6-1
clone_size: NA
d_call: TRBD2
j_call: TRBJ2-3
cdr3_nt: TGTGCCAGCAGTGAATCTCTCGGACTAGGCACAGATACGCAGTATTTT
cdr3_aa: CASSESLGLGTDTQYF

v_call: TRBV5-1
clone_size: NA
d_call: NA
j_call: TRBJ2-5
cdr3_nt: TGCGCCAGCAGCTTGGTCGGACAAGTGGCGGAGACCCAGTACTTC
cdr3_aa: CASSLVGQVAETQYF

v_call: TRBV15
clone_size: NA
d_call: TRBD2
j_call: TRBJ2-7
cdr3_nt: TGTGCCACCAGCAGAGGGACTAGCGGAAACTACGAGCAGTACTTC
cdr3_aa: CATSRGTSGNYEQYF

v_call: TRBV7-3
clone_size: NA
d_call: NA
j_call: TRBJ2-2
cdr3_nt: TGTGCCAGCAGCTTAACAGGGGGTTATGGCGGGGAGCTGTTTTTT
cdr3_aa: CASSLTGGYGGELFF

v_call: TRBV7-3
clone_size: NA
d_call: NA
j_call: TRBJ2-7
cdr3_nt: TGTGCCAGCAGCCCCAGCAGGACCTCCTACGAGCAGTACTTC
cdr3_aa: CASSPSRTSYEQYF

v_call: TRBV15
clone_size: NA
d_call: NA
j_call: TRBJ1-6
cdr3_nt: TGTGCCACCAGCAGAGATGAAGGGATCGGGTCACCCCTCCACTTT
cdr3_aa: CATSRDEGIGSPLHF

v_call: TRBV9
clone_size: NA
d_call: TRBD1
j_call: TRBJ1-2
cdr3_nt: TGTGCCAGCAGCGTAGATCCGGGACAGGGGGATGGCTACACCTTC
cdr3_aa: CASSVDPGQGDGYTF

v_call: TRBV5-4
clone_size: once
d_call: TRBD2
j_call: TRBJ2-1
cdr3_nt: TGTGCCAGCAGCTCGGGGACTAGCGGGAGGCGAAATGAGCAGTTCTTC
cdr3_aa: CASSSGTSGRRNEQFF

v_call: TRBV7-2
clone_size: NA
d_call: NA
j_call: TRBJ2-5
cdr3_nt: TGTGCCAGCAGCTTAGGACTAGTCGGCTTCAAAGAGACCCAGTACTTC
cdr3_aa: CASSLGLVGFKETQYF

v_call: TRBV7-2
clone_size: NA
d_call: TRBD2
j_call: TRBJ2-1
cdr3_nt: TGTGCCAGCAGCGCCTGGACTAGCGGGAGCGGCTCCTACAATGAGCAGTTCTTC
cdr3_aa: CASSAWTSGSGSYNEQFF

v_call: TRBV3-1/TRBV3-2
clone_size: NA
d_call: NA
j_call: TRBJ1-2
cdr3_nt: TGTGCCAGCAGCCAACCACAGGCGCTTAACTATGGCTACACCTTC
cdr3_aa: CASSQPQALNYGYTF

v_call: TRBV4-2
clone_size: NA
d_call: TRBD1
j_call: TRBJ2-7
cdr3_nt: TGTGCCAGCAGCCCATACAGGGGATCCTACGAGCAGTACTTC
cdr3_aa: CASSPYRGSYEQYF

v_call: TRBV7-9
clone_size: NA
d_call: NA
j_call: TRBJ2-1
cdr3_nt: TGTGCCAGCAGTCAAACAGGTTACAATGAGCAGTTCTTC
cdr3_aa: CASSQTGYNEQFF

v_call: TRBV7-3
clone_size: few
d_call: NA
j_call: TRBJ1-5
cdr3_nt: TGTGCCAGCAGCTCATACCGCAGGAATAGCAATCAGCCCCAGCATTTT
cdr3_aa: CASSSYRRNSNQPQHF

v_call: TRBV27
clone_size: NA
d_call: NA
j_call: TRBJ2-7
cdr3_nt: TGTGCCAGCAGTTTGGACCAGTCCCACGAGCAGTACTTC
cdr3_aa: CASSLDQSHEQYF

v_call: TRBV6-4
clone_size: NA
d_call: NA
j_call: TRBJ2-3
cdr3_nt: TGTGCCAGCAGTGAAGGTGTTCTAGCCGGAGATACGCAGTATTTT
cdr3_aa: CASSEGVLAGDTQYF

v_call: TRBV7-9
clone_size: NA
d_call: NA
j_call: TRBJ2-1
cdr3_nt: TGTGCCAGCAGCGAGGACTACCGCTCCTACAATGAGCAGTTCTTC
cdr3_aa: CASSEDYRSYNEQFF

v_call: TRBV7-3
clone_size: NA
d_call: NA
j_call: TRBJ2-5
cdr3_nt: TGTGCCAGCAGCTCACAGGGTCAAGAGACCCAGTACTTC
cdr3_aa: CASSSQGQETQYF

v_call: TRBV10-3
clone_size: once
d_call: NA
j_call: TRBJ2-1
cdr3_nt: TGTGCCATTGGGGAGTTCTATGAGCAGTTCTTC
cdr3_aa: CAIGEFYEQFF

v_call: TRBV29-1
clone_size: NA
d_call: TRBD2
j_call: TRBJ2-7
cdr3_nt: TGCAGCGTTGGGTGGACAGGGAGGTCTAGCGGGAGGTACGAGCAGTACTTC
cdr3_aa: CSVGWTGRSSGRYEQYF

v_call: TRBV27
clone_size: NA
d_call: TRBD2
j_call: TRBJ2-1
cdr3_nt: TGTGCCAGCAGTTTCCTCGCGGGAGGGCCTAGTGAGCAGTTCTTC
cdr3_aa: CASSFLAGGPSEQFF

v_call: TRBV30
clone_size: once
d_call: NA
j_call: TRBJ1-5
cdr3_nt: TGTGCCTGGAGTGTACGGGAGGACACGCCCCAGCATTTT
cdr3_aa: CAWSVREDTPQHF

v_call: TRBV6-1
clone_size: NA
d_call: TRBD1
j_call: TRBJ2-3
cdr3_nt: TGTGCCAGCAGTGAAGTATCCGGGACAGGGGGCACAGATACGCAGTATTTT
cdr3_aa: CASSEVSGTGGTDTQYF

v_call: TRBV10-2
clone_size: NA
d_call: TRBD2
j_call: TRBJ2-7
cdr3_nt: TGCGCCAGCACCCCTAGCGGGTACTCCTACGAGCAGTACTTC
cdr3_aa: CASTPSGYSYEQYF

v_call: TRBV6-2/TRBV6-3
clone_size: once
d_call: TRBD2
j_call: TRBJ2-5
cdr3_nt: TGTGCCAGCAGTTACTCGATTGCGGGAGGGCCGATATTGGAGACCCAGTACTTC
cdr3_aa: CASSYSIAGGPILETQYF

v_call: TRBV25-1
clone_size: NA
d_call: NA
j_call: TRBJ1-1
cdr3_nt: TGTGCCAGCAGTGCGAACACTGAAGCTTTCTTT
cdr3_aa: CASSANTEAFF

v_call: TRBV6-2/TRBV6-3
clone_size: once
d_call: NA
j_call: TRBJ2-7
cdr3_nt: TGTGCCAGCAGTTATTGGGCAGGAACGTCCTACGAGCAGTACTTC
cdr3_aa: CASSYWAGTSYEQYF

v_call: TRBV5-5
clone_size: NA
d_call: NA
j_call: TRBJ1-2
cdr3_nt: TGTGCCAGCAGCTTGGTTAGGCAGGTTGACTATGGCTACACCTTC
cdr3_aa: CASSLVRQVDYGYTF

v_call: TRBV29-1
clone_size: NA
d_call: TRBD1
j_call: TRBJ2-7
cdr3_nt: TGCAGCGTTGAGGCAGGGGGCTACGAGCAGTACTTC
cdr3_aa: CSVEAGGYEQYF

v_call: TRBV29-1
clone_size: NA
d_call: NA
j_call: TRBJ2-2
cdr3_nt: TGCAGCGTTGGCCCCCTTCGAGGCTCCGGGGAGCTGTTTTTT
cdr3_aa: CSVGPLRGSGELFF

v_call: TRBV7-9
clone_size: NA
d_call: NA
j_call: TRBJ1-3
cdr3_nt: TGTGCCAGCAGCTTAGATCGGCGGTCCAGCTCTGGAAACACCATATATTTT
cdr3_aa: CASSLDRRSSSGNTIYF

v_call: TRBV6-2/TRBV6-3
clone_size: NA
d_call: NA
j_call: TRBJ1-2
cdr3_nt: TGTGCCAGCAGTCCACACAATAAAAAGACAAGCGGCTACACCTTC
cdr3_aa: CASSPHNKKTSGYTF

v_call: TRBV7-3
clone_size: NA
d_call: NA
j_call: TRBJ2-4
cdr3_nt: TGTGCCAGCAGCTTATCCCCGGGGTCAAACATTCAGTACTTC
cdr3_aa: CASSLSPGSNIQYF

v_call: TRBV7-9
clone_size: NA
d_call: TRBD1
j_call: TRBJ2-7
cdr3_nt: TGTGCCAGCAGCTTAGGAGACTGGACAGGGGGGACCTACGAGCAGTACTTC
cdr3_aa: CASSLGDWTGGTYEQYF

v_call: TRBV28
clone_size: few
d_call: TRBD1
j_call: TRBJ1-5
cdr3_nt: TGTGCCAGCAGTTCCCGAGGGGGCTCTCTTAGTCAGCCCCAGCATTTT
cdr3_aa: CASSSRGGSLSQPQHF